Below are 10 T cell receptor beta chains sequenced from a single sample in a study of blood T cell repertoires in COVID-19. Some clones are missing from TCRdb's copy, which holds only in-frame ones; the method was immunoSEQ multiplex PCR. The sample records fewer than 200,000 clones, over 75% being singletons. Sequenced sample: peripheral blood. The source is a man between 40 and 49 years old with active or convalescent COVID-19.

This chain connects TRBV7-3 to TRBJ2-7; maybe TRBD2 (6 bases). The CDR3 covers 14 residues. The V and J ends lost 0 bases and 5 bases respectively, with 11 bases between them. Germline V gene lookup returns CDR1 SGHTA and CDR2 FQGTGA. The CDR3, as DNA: TGTGCCAGCAGCTTAACTTGGGGGGACCACGAGCAGTACTTC. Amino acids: CASSLTWGDHEQYF.

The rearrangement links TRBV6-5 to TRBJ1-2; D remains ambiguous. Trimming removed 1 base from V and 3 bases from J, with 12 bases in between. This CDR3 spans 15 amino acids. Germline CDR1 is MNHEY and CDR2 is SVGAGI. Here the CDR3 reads CASSYFQDQYYGYTF. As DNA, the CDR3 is TGTGCCAGCAGTTACTTCCAGGATCAGTACTATGGCTACACCTTC.

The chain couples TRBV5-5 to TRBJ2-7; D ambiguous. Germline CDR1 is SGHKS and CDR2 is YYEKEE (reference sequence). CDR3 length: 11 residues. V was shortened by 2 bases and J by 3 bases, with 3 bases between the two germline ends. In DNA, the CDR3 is TGTGCCAGCAGCTTCGGCTACGAGCAGTACTTC. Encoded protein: CASSFGYEQYF.

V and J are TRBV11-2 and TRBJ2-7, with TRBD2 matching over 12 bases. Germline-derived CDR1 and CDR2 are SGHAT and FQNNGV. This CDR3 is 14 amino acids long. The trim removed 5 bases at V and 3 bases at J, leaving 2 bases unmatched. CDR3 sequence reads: CASSPGLAGYEQYF. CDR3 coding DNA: TGTGCCAGCAGCCCGGGACTAGCGGGCTACGAGCAGTACTTC. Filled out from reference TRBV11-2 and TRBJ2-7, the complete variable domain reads EAGVAQSPRYKIIEKRQSVAFWCNPISGHATLYWYQQILGQGPKLLIQFQNNGVVDDSQLPKDRFSAERLKGVDSTLKIQPAKLEDSAVYLCASSPGLAGYEQYFGPGTRLTVT.

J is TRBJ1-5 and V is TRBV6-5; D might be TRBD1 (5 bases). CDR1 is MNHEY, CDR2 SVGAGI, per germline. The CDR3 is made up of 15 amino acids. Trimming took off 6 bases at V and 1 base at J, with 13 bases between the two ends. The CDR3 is CASSTSAGSNQPQHF. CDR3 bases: TGTGCCAGCAGCACGTCGGCAGGGAGCAATCAGCCCCAGCATTTT.

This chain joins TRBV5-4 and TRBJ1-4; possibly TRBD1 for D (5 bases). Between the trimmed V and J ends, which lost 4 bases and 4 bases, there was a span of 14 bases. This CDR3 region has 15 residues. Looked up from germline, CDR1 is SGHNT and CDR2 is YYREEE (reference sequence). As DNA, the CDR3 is TGTGCCAGCAGCGGCGGAGGGGTGGGTAATGAAAAACTGTTTTTT. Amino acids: CASSGGGVGNEKLFF.

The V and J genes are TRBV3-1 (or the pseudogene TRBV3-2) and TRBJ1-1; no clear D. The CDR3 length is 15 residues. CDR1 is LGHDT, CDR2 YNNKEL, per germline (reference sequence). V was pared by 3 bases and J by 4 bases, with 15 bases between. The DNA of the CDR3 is TGTGCCAGCAGCCAGGTTATGGCTTCCCCCACTGAAGCTTTCTTT. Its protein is CASSQVMASPTEAFF.

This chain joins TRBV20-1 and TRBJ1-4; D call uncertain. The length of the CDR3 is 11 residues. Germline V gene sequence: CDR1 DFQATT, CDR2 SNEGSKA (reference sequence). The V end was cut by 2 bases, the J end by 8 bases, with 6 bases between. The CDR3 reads CSARTNEKLFF. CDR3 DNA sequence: TGCAGTGCTAGAACAAACGAAAAACTGTTTTTT.

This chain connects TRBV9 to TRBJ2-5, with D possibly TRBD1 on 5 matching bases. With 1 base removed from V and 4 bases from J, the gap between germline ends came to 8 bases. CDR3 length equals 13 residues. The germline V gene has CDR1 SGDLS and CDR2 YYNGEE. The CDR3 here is CASSVKTGETQYF. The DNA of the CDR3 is TGTGCCAGCAGCGTAAAAACAGGAGAGACCCAGTACTTC.

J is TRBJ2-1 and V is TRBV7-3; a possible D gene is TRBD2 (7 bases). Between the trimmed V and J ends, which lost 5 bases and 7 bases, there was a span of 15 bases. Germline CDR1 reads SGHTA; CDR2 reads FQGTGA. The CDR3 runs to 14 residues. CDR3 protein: CASSPSGGRNEQFF. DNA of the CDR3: TGTGCCAGCAGCCCTTCCGGGGGGCGGAATGAGCAGTTCTTC.